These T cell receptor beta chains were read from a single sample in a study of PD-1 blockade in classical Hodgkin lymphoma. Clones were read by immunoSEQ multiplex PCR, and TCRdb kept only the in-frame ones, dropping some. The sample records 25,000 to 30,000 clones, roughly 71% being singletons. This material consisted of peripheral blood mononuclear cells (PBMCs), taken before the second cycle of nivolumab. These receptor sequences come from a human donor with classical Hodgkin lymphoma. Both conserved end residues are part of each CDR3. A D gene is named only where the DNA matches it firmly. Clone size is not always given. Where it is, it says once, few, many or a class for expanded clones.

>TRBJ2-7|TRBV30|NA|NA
TGTGCCTGGAGTACGAAAAAGCAGTACTTC
CAWSTKKQYF
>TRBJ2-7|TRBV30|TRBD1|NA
TGTGCCTGGAGTCTGCGAGACAGGGTCTCCTACGAGCAGTACTTC
CAWSLRDRVSYEQYF
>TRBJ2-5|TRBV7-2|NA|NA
TGTGCCAGCAGTTCGGGTCTGCGGATTCAAGAGACCCAGTACTTC
CASSSGLRIQETQYF
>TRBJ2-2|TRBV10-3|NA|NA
TGTGCCATCAGTGAGTCGTTCGGGGGCGGAGCCACCGGGGAGCTGTTTTTT
CAISESFGGGATGELFF
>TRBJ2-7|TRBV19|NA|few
TGTGCCAGTAGTACACTCGGGAACTACGAGCAGTACTTC
CASSTLGNYEQYF
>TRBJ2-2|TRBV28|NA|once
TGTGCCAGCAGTCCCGCTGGGGCCGGGGAGCTGTTTTTT
CASSPAGAGELFF
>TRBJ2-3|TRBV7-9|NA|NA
TGTGCCAGCAGCTTAGCAGGGGGGACTCAGGCGCAGTATTTT
CASSLAGGTQAQYF
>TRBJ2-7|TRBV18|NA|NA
TGTGCCAGCTCACCCCGGACAGTTACCTACGAGCAGTACTTC
CASSPRTVTYEQYF
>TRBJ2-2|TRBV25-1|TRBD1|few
TGTGCCAGCAGTGCTACAGGGGGGACCGGGGAGCTGTTTTTT
CASSATGGTGELFF
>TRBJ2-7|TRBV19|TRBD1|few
TGTGCCAGTAGTCGGGACAGCTACGAGCAGTACTTC
CASSRDSYEQYF
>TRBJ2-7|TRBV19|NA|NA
TGTGCCAGTAGTATCCGGGGCGTGGGCCTTACCGCCTACGAGCAGTACTTC
CASSIRGVGLTAYEQYF
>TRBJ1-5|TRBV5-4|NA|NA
TGCGCCAGCAGCCAATCCTCTAGCGGCAATCAGCCCCAGCATTTT
CASSQSSSGNQPQHF
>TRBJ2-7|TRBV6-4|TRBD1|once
TGTGCCAGCAGTGACTCGAGGTCGGGACAGGGAGAAGTCTACGAGCAGTACTTC
CASSDSRSGQGEVYEQYF
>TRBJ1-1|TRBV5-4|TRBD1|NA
TGTGCCAGCAGCTTTGGACAGGGGGCGGCGAACACTGAAGCTTTCTTT
CASSFGQGAANTEAFF
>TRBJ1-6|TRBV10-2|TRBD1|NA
TGCGCCAGCAGTGAGTCGTCAGGGGGATATAATTCACCCCTCCACTTT
CASSESSGGYNSPLHF
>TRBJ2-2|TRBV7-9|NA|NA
TGTGCCAGCAGCTTAACAGTCCTCTTGGCGGGGAACACCGGGGAGCTGTTTTTT
CASSLTVLLAGNTGELFF
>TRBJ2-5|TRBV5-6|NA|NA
TGTGCCAGCAGCTTTGGGGGGCGGGGGGAGACCCAGTACTTC
CASSFGGRGETQYF
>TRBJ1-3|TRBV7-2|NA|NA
TGTGCCAGCAGCTTAGAACGGTTCTCTGGAAACACCATATATTTT
CASSLERFSGNTIYF
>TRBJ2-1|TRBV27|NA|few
TGTGCCAGCTCAGTTTACGGGCCCTACAATGAGCAGTTCTTC
CASSVYGPYNEQFF
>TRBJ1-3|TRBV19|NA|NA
TGTGCCAGCTCCTGGTCTGGAAACACCATATATTTT
CASSWSGNTIYF
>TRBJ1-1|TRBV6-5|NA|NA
TGTGCCAGCAGTTACCTCGCCTCCCCGAGAGCTTTCTTT
CASSYLASPRAFF
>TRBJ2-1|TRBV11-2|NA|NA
TGTGCCAGCAGCTTAGTTCAGGGCAATGAGCAGTTCTTC
CASSLVQGNEQFF
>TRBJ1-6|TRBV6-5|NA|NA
TGTGCCAGCAGTTACGGGGGCTCCTATAATTCACCCCTCCACTTT
CASSYGGSYNSPLHF
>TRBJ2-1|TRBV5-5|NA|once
TGTGCCAGCAGCTTGGAGCGCTTGGAGAGGAATGAGCAGTTCTTC
CASSLERLERNEQFF
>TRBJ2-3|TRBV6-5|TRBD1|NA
TGTGCCAGCAGTTACCTGGGACAGGGCACAGATACGCAGTATTTT
CASSYLGQGTDTQYF
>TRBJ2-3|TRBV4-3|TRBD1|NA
TGCGCCAGCAGCCAAGATGGGGACAGGGGAGATACGCAGTATTTT
CASSQDGDRGDTQYF
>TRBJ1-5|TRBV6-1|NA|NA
TGTGCCAGCAGTGAAGGACGGACCTTGGCCCAGCATTTT
CASSEGRTLAQHF
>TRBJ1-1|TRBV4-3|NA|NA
TGCGCCAGCAGCCAAGGGCCGCAGGACACTGAAGCTTTCTTT
CASSQGPQDTEAFF
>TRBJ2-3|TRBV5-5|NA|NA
TGTGCCAGCAGCTTCAGGGGTAGTAGCACAGATACGCAGTATTTT
CASSFRGSSTDTQYF
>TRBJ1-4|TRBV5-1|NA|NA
TGCGCCAGCAGCTTGGCGGGCGCAACTAATGAAAAACTGTTTTTT
CASSLAGATNEKLFF
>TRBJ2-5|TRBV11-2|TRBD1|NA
TGTGCCAGCAGCTTAGCCGGACAGGGACAACAAGAGACCCAGTACTTC
CASSLAGQGQQETQYF
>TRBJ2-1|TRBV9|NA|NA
TGTGCCAGCAGCGTAGGTAGCGAGCGGGTGTACAATGAGCAGTTCTTC
CASSVGSERVYNEQFF
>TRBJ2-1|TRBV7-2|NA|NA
TGTGCCAGCAGCTCTACTAGGGGTTCCTACAATGAGCAGTTCTTC
CASSSTRGSYNEQFF
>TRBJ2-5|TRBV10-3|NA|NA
TGTGCCATCAGTGACCCCGGGAGATCCAAAGAGACCCAGTACTTC
CAISDPGRSKETQYF
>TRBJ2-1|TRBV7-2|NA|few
TGTGCCAGCAGCTTAGAAACCTTGGGGGAGCAGTTCTTC
CASSLETLGEQFF
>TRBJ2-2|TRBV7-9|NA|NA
TGTGCCAGCTTAGACTTCGGCGGGGAGCTGTTTTTT
CASLDFGGELFF
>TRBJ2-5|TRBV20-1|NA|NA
TGCAGTGCTAGAGTCTGGGAGACCCAGTACTTC
CSARVWETQYF
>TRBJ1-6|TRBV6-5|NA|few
TGTGCCAGCAGATCCGGGACAAGAAATTCACCCCTCCACTTT
CASRSGTRNSPLHF
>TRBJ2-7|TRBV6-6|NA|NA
TGTGCCAGCACTCGGGACAGCGGGACCTACGAGCAGTACTTC
CASTRDSGTYEQYF
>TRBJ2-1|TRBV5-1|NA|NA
TGCGCCAGCAGCGGAAACAATGAGCAGTTCTTC
CASSGNNEQFF
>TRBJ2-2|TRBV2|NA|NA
TGTGCCAGCAGTCGACCCCCTAGGGAGCTGTTTTTT
CASSRPPRELFF